The 15 T cell receptor beta chains below come from one sample, sequenced in a study of T-cell reconstitution after alpha-beta-depleted transplantation in children. TCRbeta library preparation incorporated unique molecular identifiers. TCRdb reprocessed the PCR reads with MiXCR, giving one entry per CDR3 protein. This sample has around 580,000 distinct CDR3 sequences, with roughly 27% found just once. The material sequenced was PBMCs, taken before TCRalphabeta/CD19-depleted stem cell transplant. The source of these receptors is a boy younger than two with Wiskott-Aldrich syndrome, due to receive a stem cell transplant.

The chain couples TRBV12-3 or TRBV12-4 to TRBJ2-3; D unresolved. The V and J ends lost 1 base and 6 bases respectively, with 11 bases between them. The CDR3 has 14 residues. Here the CDR3 DNA reads TGTGCCAGCAGTTTAGTTGGAGACTTCGATACGCAGTATTTT. This codes for CASSLVGDFDTQYF.

The chain employs TRBV6-4 and TRBJ2-5; 9 nucleotides match TRBD1. The CDR3 has 16 residues. The J segment lost 0 bases and the V segment lost 4 bases, leaving 6 bases of the junction unmatched. Germline loops: CDR1 MRHNA, CDR2 SNTAGT. CDR3: CASSGRDRADQETQYF. In DNA form, the CDR3 reads TGTGCCAGCAGTGGCCGGGACAGGGCCGACCAAGAGACCCAGTACTTC.

Remarks on this clonotype: Compared with germline, one end of the junction differs, possibly owing to a read error. V usage is TRBV20-1 and J usage is TRBJ2-2; D may be TRBD1 or TRBD2 (7 bases each). This CDR3 contains 19 residues. CDR1 is DFQATT, CDR2 SNEGSKA, per germline (reference sequence). CDR3 DNA sequence: TGCTGTGCTAGAGGTCCAGGGGGAGGGATTGGAAGGGAGCCCGGGGAGCTGTTTTTT. Translated, it gives CCARGPGGGIGREPGELFF.

The chain recombines TRBV28 with TRBJ1-2; 9 bases are a match to TRBD1. Germline V gene sequence: CDR1 MDHEN, CDR2 SYDVKM. CDR3 size: 15 residues. V lost 7 bases to trimming and J lost 5 bases; unmatched junction nucleotides: 11. In DNA form, the CDR3 reads TGTGCCAGCACCCCTTCGGGACAGGGAGGGTATGGCTACACCTTC. It encodes CASTPSGQGGYGYTF.

The chain employs TRBV7-3 and TRBJ2-2, with D perhaps being TRBD1 or TRBD2 (7 bases each). The CDR3 extends over 16 amino acids. Germline-derived CDR1 and CDR2 are SGHTA and FQGTGA. V lost 4 bases and J lost 4, with 16 bases in between. CDR3 DNA: TGTGCCAGCAGCTACAGGGGAGGGCCTGGCACCGGGGAGCTGTTTTTT. Amino acid sequence: CASSYRGGPGTGELFF.

The sample holds a few counts of this clonotype. The V call is TRBV28, the J call TRBJ2-2; no firm D call. Germline values: CDR1 MDHEN, CDR2 SYDVKM. This CDR3 region has 14 residues. V was clipped by 8 bases and J by 2 bases, with 12 bases between them. CDR3 sequence (DNA): TGTGCCAGCTTGTATTTGGGAAACACCGGGGAGCTGTTTTTT. Its translation: CASLYLGNTGELFF.

The CDR3 is CASSLRPGQGGYGYTF. The DNA of the CDR3 is TGCGCCAGCAGCTTACGGCCGGGACAGGGAGGCTATGGCTACACCTTC. The chain has TRBV5-1 and TRBJ1-2; 9 bases are shared with TRBD1. With 2 bases clipped from V and 4 bases from J, the junction kept 9 bases outside the gene matches. Germline V gene lookup returns CDR1 SGHRS and CDR2 YFSETQ. The CDR3 is made up of 16 amino acids.

The CDR3 is CASTGVLNTEAFF. Written as DNA, the CDR3 is TGTGCCAGCACGGGGGTGTTGAACACTGAAGCTTTCTTT. The chain uses TRBV28 and TRBJ1-1; maybe TRBD1 (5 bases). The CDR3 is 13 amino acids. Germline V gene lookup returns CDR1 MDHEN and CDR2 SYDVKM. V was trimmed by 7 bases and J by 0 bases, leaving 9 bases between them.

V and J are TRBV29-1 and TRBJ1-1, with D perhaps matching TRBD1 (5 bases). Trimming took off 5 bases at V and 0 bases at J, with 10 bases between the two ends. Germline-derived CDR1 and CDR2 are SQVTM and ANQGSEA. The CDR3 runs 13 residues. CDR3 amino acids: CSVSRGLNTEAFF. The DNA for the CDR3 is TGCAGCGTTTCTAGGGGATTGAACACTGAAGCTTTCTTT.

The chain joins TRBV10-3 to TRBJ2-7, with TRBD2 matching over 9 bases. The CDR3 has 15 residues. Trimming took 6 bases from V and 4 from J; bases not matched to a gene: 10. Germline CDR1 is ENHRY and CDR2 is SYGVKD. The CDR3 nucleotides are TGTGCCATCAGGTTGACTAGCGGACCCTTATACGAGCAGTACTTC. This gives the protein CAIRLTSGPLYEQYF.

There are a few counts of this clonotype. The rearrangement joins TRBV6-2 or TRBV6-3 to TRBJ2-2, with 10 positions matching TRBD1. There are 13 residues in the CDR3. Germline CDR1 is MNHEY and CDR2 is SVGEGT. V was clipped by 5 bases and J by 6 bases; unmatched bases: 0. CDR3 nucleotides: TGTGCCAGCAGTGGGACAGGGGCCGGGGAGCTGTTTTTT. Translation gives CASSGTGAGELFF.

A few counts support this clonotype. This rearrangement joins TRBV7-8 to TRBJ1-5, with D possibly matching TRBD1 (5 bases). Trimming removed 6 bases from V and 4 bases from J, with 13 bases in between. Germline V gene sequence: CDR1 SGHVS, CDR2 FQNEAQ. The CDR3 extends over 14 amino acids. The CDR3 coding sequence is TGTGCCAGCAGTGGCCTATGGGGGAATCAGCCCCAGCATTTT. This sequence encodes CASSGLWGNQPQHF.

This clonotype appeared a few times. The chain links TRBV9 to TRBJ2-3; unclear D gene. Germline V gives CDR1 SGDLS, CDR2 YYNGEE. The ends were cut back, 4 bases at V and 4 bases at J, with 10 bases in the middle. The CDR3 is 13 amino acids. CDR3 sequence (DNA): TGTGCCAGCAGCATAAACATGGCAGATACGCAGTATTTT. Protein product: CASSINMADTQYF.

The chain joins TRBV7-9 to TRBJ2-5, with TRBD1 matching 9 bases. CDR3 length: 15 residues. CDR1 and CDR2 from the germline V gene are SEHNR and FQNEAQ (reference sequence). The V segment lost 5 bases and the J segment 1 base; nucleotides outside the gene matches: 5. CDR3: CASSLGTGSQETQYF. For the CDR3, the DNA is TGTGCCAGCAGCCTAGGGACAGGGTCCCAAGAGACCCAGTACTTC.

This CDR3 is CATSRAGSGKLEQYF. CDR3 nucleotides: TGTGCCACCAGCAGAGCGGGTAGCGGGAAACTCGAGCAGTACTTC. The genes are TRBV15 and TRBJ2-7; 8 bases are a match to TRBD2. Germline values: CDR1 LNHNV, CDR2 YYDKDF (reference sequence). Unmatched junction bases numbered 8, after V lost 1 base and J lost 6 bases. CDR3 length equals 15 residues.